This TCR beta chain emerged from a study of blood T cell repertoires in COVID-19. Study background: Samples of COVID-19 (acute and convalescent) were obtained from the United States, Italy and Spain.

Authors' methods: Estimation of nucleated cell counts relied on the amplification of reference gene primers. Generated by immunoSEQ multiplex PCR, the TCRdb table keeps only in-frame clones and is missing some. V, J and clone size reflect that table, while D and trimming were determined from the DNA. Of fewer than 80,000 clones listed, more than 80% are singletons. The source of this sequence is a human donor in a cohort sampled during active COVID-19. Sequenced material: peripheral blood.

CDR3 bases: TGTGCCAGCACTTTTTCCGGGACAGGAAACATGAACACTGAAGCTTTCTTT. Protein product: CASTFSGTGNMNTEAFF. V usage is TRBV28 and J usage is TRBJ1-1, with 8 nucleotides matching TRBD1. The length of the CDR3 is 17 residues. Germline V gene lookup returns CDR1 MDHEN and CDR2 SYDVKM. The ends lost 7 bases at V and 0 bases at J; junction bases unmatched: 13.